Described below is a single TCR beta chain sequence and its context. Antigen unknown. V lost 6 bases, J lost 3 bases, and 11 bases stayed unmatched. CDR3 length equals 16 residues. Germline V gene sequence: CDR1 LNHDA, CDR2 SQIVND (reference sequence). This sample was included in a study of blood T cells in healthy people across ages. Points from the study as a whole: Long-lived and aged donors differed, with more naive CD4+ cells and higher diversity in the long-lived.

Alongside a J-beta primer mix, a sample-barcoded 5' primer served in a second PCR lasting about 7 to 11 cycles. A single record per CDR3 protein comes from TCRdb applying MiXCR to the 5' RACE reads. There are 600,000 or so distinct CDR3 sequences in the sample; roughly 43% occur only once, and roughly 24% lies in the top ten. The sequence was collected from an older man in good health. The V call is TRBV19, the J call TRBJ2-1, with 7 bases fitting TRBD2. Source material: blood. The CDR3 spells CASSPRGGSVYNEQFF. In DNA form, the CDR3 reads TGTGCCAGTAGCCCCCGGGGAGGGAGTGTCTACAATGAGCAGTTCTTC.